This T cell receptor (beta chain) appears in the sequencing data of a study of cytomegalovirus exposure and HLA in healthy donors. Per the germline V gene, CDR1 is MNHEY and CDR2 is SVGAGI. The CDR3 consists of 13 residues. The germline V and J ends were trimmed by 2 bases and 5 bases, with 10 bases remaining between them. It was with 60 Vbeta and 13 Jbeta primers that the PCR ran. Sequencing was performed with immunoSEQ multiplex PCR; in TCRdb, only in-frame clones are kept and a portion is missing. The data contain 150,000 to 200,000 clones, approximately 80% of them seen just once; the ten biggest clones take up more than 3.5%. The study, taken as a whole, reports: Sequencing depth across donors, presence/absence analyses assumed, was roughly uniform.

Comments on this clone: The target antigen is unknown.

The V gene is TRBV6-5, the J gene TRBJ2-7, with a tentative D call TRBD1 (5 bases). The sample consisted of PBMCs. This receptor was obtained from a man under 40 in good health and CMV-seropositive. The CDR3 nucleotides are TGTGCCAGCAGTTACCAGGGTCCAGACGAGCAGTACTTC. Amino acids: CASSYQGPDEQYF.